This passage covers 26 T cell receptor beta chains from one sample sequenced in a study of shared clonotypes between healthy human individuals. TCRdb's table, derived via immunoSEQ multiplex PCR, lists solely in-frame clones and lacks some. This sample yields 950,000 to 1,100,000 clones, of which 70% to 80% are seen a single time; roughly 1.5% belongs to the top ten. Sequencing used memory CD4+ T cells sorted from blood. The subset is: CD45RA-negative fraction. The receptors here all came from a man aged 18 to 35 in good health.

Here the CDR3 reads CASSPVAGGGTEAFF. The CDR3 DNA reads as TGTGCCAGCTCACCTGTGGCCGGGGGCGGCACTGAAGCTTTCTTT. V is TRBV18 and J is TRBJ1-1; possibly TRBD1 for D (6 bases). Germline CDR1 and CDR2: KGHSH and LQKENI. V lost 3 bases and J lost 4, with 15 bases in between. The CDR3 consists of 15 residues.

This chain joins TRBV15 and TRBJ2-1, with 8 bases lining up with TRBD2. The J segment lost 1 base and the V segment lost 2 bases, leaving 4 bases of the junction unmatched. The CDR3 covers 16 residues. Germline V lookup: CDR1 LNHNV, CDR2 YYDKDF (reference sequence). The CDR3 sequence is CATSRKRGKSYNEQFF. The DNA for the CDR3 is TGTGCCACCAGCAGAAAGCGGGGGAAATCCTACAATGAGCAGTTCTTC.

The CDR3 DNA reads as TGTGCCAGCACCCGGGACTTGAGCTCTGGAAACACCATATATTTT. It is translated as CASTRDLSSGNTIYF. The chain combines TRBV5-4 with TRBJ1-3, with D perhaps matching TRBD1 (5 bases). This CDR3 contains 15 residues. V gave up 6 bases and J gave up 0 bases, with 13 bases separating them. Germline V CDR1 and CDR2: SGHNT, YYREEE (reference sequence).

With respect to this clone: The sample contains more than one DNA sequence encoding this CDR3. The V call is TRBV2, the J call TRBJ2-5, with TRBD1 matching over 8 bases. The ends lost 6 bases at V and 2 bases at J; junction bases unmatched: 5. Germline loops: CDR1 SNHLY, CDR2 FYNNEI. The CDR3 is made up of 14 amino acids. CDR3 protein: CASSHTGGQETQYF. For the CDR3, the DNA is TGTGCCAGCAGCCATACAGGGGGTCAAGAGACCCAGTACTTC.

The rearrangement links TRBV5-6 to TRBJ1-2; 7 bases align to TRBD1. Germline-derived CDR1 and CDR2 are SGHDT and YYEEEE. The CDR3 consists of 13 residues. Unmatched junction bases numbered 3, after V lost 3 bases and J lost 4 bases. CDR3 amino acids: CASSSGTAYGYTF. The CDR3 region has the DNA TGTGCCAGCAGCTCCGGGACAGCCTATGGCTACACCTTC.

The CDR3: CASSLGTSAYF. Here the CDR3 DNA reads TGTGCCAGCAGCCTCGGGACTAGCGCTTACTTC. The chain has TRBV7-2 and TRBJ2-5, with TRBD2 identical over 10 bases. With 5 bases clipped from V and 14 bases from J, the junction kept 5 bases outside the gene matches. Germline lookup yields CDR1 SGHTA and CDR2 FQGNSA. The CDR3 length is 11 residues. The complete variable domain, with remaining parts taken from reference TRBV7-2 and TRBJ2-5, reads GAGVSQSPSNKVTEKGKDVELRCDPISGHTALYWYRQSLGQGLEFLIYFQGNSAPDKSGLPSDRFSAERTGGSVSTLTIQRTQQEDSAVYLCASSLGTSAYFGPGTRLLVL.

The chain has TRBV6-5 and TRBJ1-2; D remains ambiguous. Trimming removed 3 bases at V and 8 bases at J, with 13 bases between. This CDR3 is built from 13 residues. The germline V gene encodes CDR1 MNHEY and CDR2 SVGAGI. The CDR3 region is CASSYSLAYGYTF. The CDR3 coding sequence is TGTGCCAGCAGTTATTCCCTTGCGTACGGCTACACCTTC.

The J gene is TRBJ2-1, the V gene TRBV5-1; 11 nucleotides align to TRBD2. The CDR3 is made up of 17 amino acids. Germline-derived CDR1 and CDR2 are SGHRS and YFSETQ. Trimming took 0 bases from V and 6 from J; bases not matched to a gene: 8. CDR3 DNA sequence: TGCGCCAGCAGCTTGGCTCCCCTAGCGGGGGGCATCAATGAGCAGTTCTTC. This gives the protein CASSLAPLAGGINEQFF.

The genes are TRBV18 and TRBJ2-5; no firm D call. Germline lookup yields CDR1 KGHSH and CDR2 LQKENI. CDR3 length: 13 amino acids. Trimming shortened V by 3 bases and J by 5 bases, and 10 bases separated the two germline ends. CDR3 nucleotide sequence: TGTGCCAGCTCACCGCCCTGGTTGGAGACCCAGTACTTC. This translates into CASSPPWLETQYF.

The chain carries TRBV5-1 and TRBJ1-6, with TRBD1 as a possible D gene (6 bases). The CDR3 extends over 15 amino acids. V was trimmed by 2 bases and J by 7 bases, leaving 13 bases between them. The germline gives CDR1 SGHRS, CDR2 YFSETQ. CDR3 region: CASSFGGAANSPLHF. CDR3 coding DNA: TGCGCCAGCAGCTTTGGGGGGGCAGCCAATTCACCCCTCCACTTT.

This clone was counted only a few times. The V and J genes are TRBV2 and TRBJ2-7; perhaps TRBD2 as D (6 bases). This CDR3 comprises 16 residues. Germline V gene lookup returns CDR1 SNHLY and CDR2 FYNNEI. The V and J ends lost 1 base and 4 bases respectively, with 17 bases between them. CDR3 coding DNA: TGTGCCAGCAGTGAAGGGAGGGCCTTAGGCACGTACGAGCAGTACTTC. The encoded protein is CASSEGRALGTYEQYF. Combining the CDR3 with reference TRBV2 and TRBJ2-7 gives the whole variable domain EPEVTQTPSHQVTQMGQEVILRCVPISNHLYFYWYRQILGQKVEFLVSFYNNEISEKSEIFDDQFSVERPDGSNFTLKIRSTKLEDSAMYFCASSEGRALGTYEQYFGPGTRLTVT.

The rearrangement uses TRBV6-7 and TRBJ2-7; 7 bases line up with TRBD1. TRBV6-7 is known as an ORF, though its function is uncertain. The CDR3 is 14 amino acids. Trimming cost V 4 bases and J 3 bases; bases outside gene matches: 6. Here the CDR3 DNA reads TGTGCCAGCAGTTCTGGGACAGACGTCTACGAGCAGTACTTC. It is translated as CASSSGTDVYEQYF.

The chain couples TRBV11-2 to TRBJ2-3; TRBD2 matches 12 bases. Germline V CDR1 and CDR2: SGHAT, FQNNGV. The J segment lost 2 bases and the V segment lost 5 bases, leaving 5 bases of the junction unmatched. The CDR3 contains 16 residues. The CDR3 here is CASSQLAGGTTDTQYF. CDR3 nucleotide sequence: TGTGCCAGCAGCCAACTAGCGGGGGGAACCACAGATACGCAGTATTTT.

This chain uses TRBV18 with TRBJ2-7; TRBD2 matches at 11 bases. V dropped 1 base and J dropped 3; count of bases not matched to a gene: 11. The CDR3 consists of 18 residues. Germline assignment: CDR1 KGHSH and CDR2 LQKENI. CDR3 in DNA: TGTGCCAGCTCACCACGCGGCACGGGGGGACTAGCGGACTACGAGCAGTACTTC. Amino acids: CASSPRGTGGLADYEQYF.

The rearrangement joins TRBV7-9 to TRBJ2-5; D is ambiguous. The J call may be in error: the DNA end matches TRBJ2-7 better. The germline V gene has CDR1 SEHNR and CDR2 FQNEAQ (reference sequence). CDR3 length: 13 residues. The CDR3: CASSLWPSYEQYF. CDR3 sequence (DNA): TGTGCCAGCAGCTTATGGCCGTCCTACGAGCAGTACTTC.

The chain is built from TRBV5-1 and TRBJ2-2, with 13 bases that match TRBD2. The CDR3 contains 17 residues. Germline assignment: CDR1 SGHRS and CDR2 YFSETQ. With 2 bases clipped from V and 3 bases from J, the junction kept 4 bases outside the gene matches. As DNA, the CDR3 is TGCGCCAGCAGCTTCGGGACTAGCGGGAAGGACACCGGGGAGCTGTTTTTT. Encoded protein: CASSFGTSGKDTGELFF. The whole variable domain, filled in from reference TRBV5-1 and TRBJ2-2, reads KAGVTQTPRYLIKTRGQQVTLSCSPISGHRSVSWYQQTPGQGLQFLFEYFSETQRNKGNFPGRFSGRQFSNSRSEMNVSTLELGDSALYLCASSFGTSGKDTGELFFGEGSRLTVL.

A remark on this clone: A read error may explain this, as a much larger clone is one base away. The same CDR3 also results from other DNA sequences found in this sample. This rearrangement joins TRBV11-2 to TRBJ2-2; D gene unclear. Trimming shortened V by 2 bases and J by 6 bases, and 1 base separated the two germline ends. Per the germline V gene, CDR1 is SGHAT and CDR2 is FQNNGV. The CDR3 is made up of 11 amino acids. The CDR3 loop reads CASSLSGELFF. The CDR3 DNA reads TGTGCCAGCAGCTTATCCGGGGAGCTGTTTTTT.

The V gene is TRBV7-8, the J gene TRBJ2-3; D gene ambiguous. The CDR3 consists of 13 residues. V was cut by 6 bases and J by 6 bases, with 13 bases left in between. Germline assignment: CDR1 SGHVS and CDR2 FQNEAQ. DNA for the CDR3: TGTGCCAGCAGTTCCGCGACCCGGGATACGCAGTATTTT. Amino acids: CASSSATRDTQYF.

On this clone itself: Other nucleotide sequences from this sample produce the same CDR3. The chain carries TRBV19 and TRBJ1-3, with unresolved D. V lost 5 bases and J lost 0, with 5 bases in between. This CDR3 has 13 residues. Germline CDR1 and CDR2: LNHDA and SQIVND (reference sequence). CDR3 nucleotide sequence: TGTGCCAGTAGTTCCTTCTCTGGAAACACCATATATTTT. Residues: CASSSFSGNTIYF.

There are a few counts of this clone. This chain links TRBV9 with TRBJ2-1; TRBD2 agrees at 8 bases. Germline V gives CDR1 SGDLS, CDR2 YYNGEE. The ends lost 5 bases at V and 8 bases at J; junction bases unmatched: 12. The length of the CDR3 is 15 residues. CDR3 region: CASSRSGSGFDEQFF. The CDR3 DNA reads as TGTGCCAGCAGTAGAAGCGGGAGTGGTTTCGATGAGCAGTTCTTC.

This clone was observed a handful of times. The sample carries other DNA sequences with the same CDR3. The gene calls are TRBV5-1 and TRBJ2-2; D is undetermined. Trimming pared 4 bases from V and 5 bases from J, leaving 6 bases between. Germline V gene lookup returns CDR1 SGHRS and CDR2 YFSETQ. This CDR3 contains 12 residues. The CDR3 reads CASSLETGELFF. The CDR3 bases are TGCGCCAGCAGCCTCGAGACCGGGGAGCTGTTTTTT.

V gene TRBV6-5 combines with J gene TRBJ1-6; tentatively, D is TRBD1 (5 bases). Trimming shortened V by 7 bases and J by 12 bases, and 19 bases separated the two germline ends. Germline V lookup: CDR1 MNHEY, CDR2 SVGAGI. The CDR3 is made up of 14 amino acids. The CDR3 sequence is CASTRTGGEVPLHF. Written as DNA, the CDR3 is TGTGCCAGCACCCGAACGGGGGGGGAAGTACCCCTCCACTTT.

The rearrangement joins TRBV6-6 to TRBJ2-3; the D is unclear. The ends were cut back, 4 bases at V and 1 base at J, with 9 bases in the middle. CDR1 and CDR2 from the germline V gene are MNHNY and SVGAGI (reference sequence). The length of the CDR3 is 14 residues. The CDR3 sequence: CASSWAPGTDTQYF. CDR3 bases: TGTGCCAGCAGTTGGGCCCCCGGCACAGATACGCAGTATTTT.

The chain combines TRBV7-3 with TRBJ2-2, with TRBD1 as a possible D gene (5 bases). With 5 bases removed from V and 6 bases from J, the gap between germline ends came to 10 bases. The CDR3 runs to 13 residues. CDR1 and CDR2 (germline): SGHTA, FQGTGA. The CDR3 loop reads CASSVDSSGELFF. As DNA, the CDR3 is TGTGCCAGCAGCGTAGACAGCTCCGGGGAGCTGTTTTTT.

The chain joins TRBV18 to TRBJ2-7; TRBD2 matches 8 bases. V dropped 3 bases and J dropped 6; count of bases not matched to a gene: 4. CDR1 and CDR2 (germline): KGHSH, LQKENI. The CDR3 is made up of 13 amino acids. DNA of the CDR3: TGTGCCAGCTCACCGGGACTAGGGAGCGAGCAGTACTTC. This codes for CASSPGLGSEQYF.

The chain couples TRBV7-3 to TRBJ2-3; the match to TRBD1 covers 8 bases. Losses at the gene ends were 5 bases for V and 7 bases for J; bases not matched to a gene: 8. Germline values: CDR1 SGHTA, CDR2 FQGTGA. CDR3 length: 14 amino acids. CDR3 sequence: CASSQTGQGNTQYF. CDR3 bases: TGTGCCAGCAGCCAGACCGGACAGGGCAATACGCAGTATTTT.